This T cell receptor (beta chain) is drawn from a study of blood T cell repertoires in COVID-19. Data came from immunoSEQ multiplex PCR; TCRdb stores just in-frame clones and leaves some out. Here the sample spans about 100,000 clones, roughly 84% being singletons. Germline assignment: CDR1 SQVTM and CDR2 ANQGSEA. The CDR3 length is 12 residues. Deletions cut 4 bases from V and 4 bases from J, with 9 bases between. This chain uses TRBV29-1 with TRBJ2-3; a possible D gene is TRBD2 (5 bases). This receptor was obtained from a man aged 30 to 39 in a cohort sampled during active COVID-19. The specimen was peripheral blood. The CDR3 loop is CSVAVEADTQYF. The CDR3, as DNA: TGCAGCGTTGCCGTGGAGGCAGATACGCAGTATTTT.